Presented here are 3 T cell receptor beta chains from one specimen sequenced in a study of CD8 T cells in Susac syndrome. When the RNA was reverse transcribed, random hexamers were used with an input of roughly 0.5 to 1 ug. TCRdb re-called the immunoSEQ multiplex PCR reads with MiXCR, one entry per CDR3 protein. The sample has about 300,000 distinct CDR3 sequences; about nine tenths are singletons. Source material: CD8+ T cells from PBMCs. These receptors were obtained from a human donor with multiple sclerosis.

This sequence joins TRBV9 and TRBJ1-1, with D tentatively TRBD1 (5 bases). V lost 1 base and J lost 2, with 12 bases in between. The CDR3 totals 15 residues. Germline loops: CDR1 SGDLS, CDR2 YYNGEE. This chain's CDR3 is CASSVLLDSNTEAFF. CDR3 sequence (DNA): TGTGCCAGCAGCGTACTCCTCGACAGCAACACTGAAGCTTTCTTT. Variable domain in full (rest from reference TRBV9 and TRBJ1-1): DSGVTQTPKHLITATGQRVTLRCSPRSGDLSVYWYQQSLDQGLQFLIQYYNGEERAKGNILERFSAQQFPDLHSELNLSSLELGDSALYFCASSVLLDSNTEAFFGQGTRLTVV.

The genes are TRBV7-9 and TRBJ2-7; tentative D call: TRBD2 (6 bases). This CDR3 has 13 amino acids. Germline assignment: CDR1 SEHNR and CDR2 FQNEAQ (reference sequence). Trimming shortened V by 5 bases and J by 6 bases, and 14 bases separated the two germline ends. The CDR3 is CASSSLALGEQYF. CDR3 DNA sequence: TGTGCCAGCAGCAGCCTAGCGCTGGGCGAGCAGTACTTC.

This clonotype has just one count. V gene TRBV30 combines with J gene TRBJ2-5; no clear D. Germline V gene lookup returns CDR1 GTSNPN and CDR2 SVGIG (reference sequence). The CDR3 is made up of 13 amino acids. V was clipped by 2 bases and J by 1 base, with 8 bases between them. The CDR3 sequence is CAWSSPGQETQYF. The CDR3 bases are TGTGCCTGGAGTTCCCCCGGCCAAGAGACCCAGTACTTC.